These 25 T cell receptor beta chains originate from one sample sequenced in a study of cytomegalovirus exposure and HLA in healthy donors. The PCR contained 60 Vbeta and 13 Jbeta primers. Generated by immunoSEQ multiplex PCR, the TCRdb table keeps only in-frame clones and is missing some. The sample has approximately 180,000 clones; around 90% are singletons. The specimen was PBMCs. These receptors originate from a woman aged 18-35 years in good health and CMV-seronegative.

The CDR3 nucleotides are TGTGCCAGCAGGGATACAGGGTCGGCTACGCAGTATTTT. It yields the protein CASRDTGSATQYF. The chain is built from TRBV28 and TRBJ2-3; D is possibly TRBD1 (6 bases). The germline V gene encodes CDR1 MDHEN and CDR2 SYDVKM. The CDR3 consists of 13 residues. Trimming cost V 6 bases and J 8 bases, with 15 bases left between them.

The chain couples TRBV30 to TRBJ1-2, with a possible D match to TRBD1 (6 bases). The germline CDR1 and CDR2 sequences are GTSNPN and SVGIG (reference sequence). V was trimmed by 2 bases and J by 5 bases, leaving 15 bases between them. The CDR3 covers 14 residues. DNA of the CDR3: TGTGCCTGGAGTATCACCGGGACACTGTATGGCTACACCTTC. Residues: CAWSITGTLYGYTF. The full variable domain, with the rest looked up from reference TRBV30 and TRBJ1-2, is SQTIHQWPATLVQPVGSPLSLECTVEGTSNPNLYWYRQAAGRGLQLLFYSVGIGQISSEVPQNLSASRPQDRQFILSSKKLLLSDSGFYLCAWSITGTLYGYTFGSGTRLTVV.

The rearrangement links TRBV7-2 to TRBJ2-6, with no clear D. The CDR3 is made up of 13 amino acids. Germline CDR1 is SGHTA and CDR2 is FQGNSA. V was trimmed by 3 bases and J by 4 bases, leaving 4 bases between them. CDR3 nucleotides: TGTGCCAGCAGCTTTGCGGGGGCCAACGTCCTGACTTTC. It specifies CASSFAGANVLTF.

Comments on this clone: Sequence at one end of the junction differs from germline and may be a read error. The rearrangement links TRBV7-2 to TRBJ1-5; a possible D gene is TRBD1 (5 bases). The CDR3 runs to 14 residues. Germline V lookup: CDR1 SGHTA, CDR2 FQGNSA. The CDR3 sequence is CVSALEWGGQPQHF. CDR3 DNA: TGTGTCAGCGCCTTAGAATGGGGGGGTCAGCCCCAGCATTTT.

V is TRBV20-1 and J is TRBJ2-7; no firm D call. This CDR3 contains 10 residues. Trimming shortened V by 6 bases and J by 6 bases, and 9 bases separated the two germline ends. Germline CDR1 reads DFQATT; CDR2 reads SNEGSKA (reference sequence). This CDR3 reads CSAIPVEQYF. CDR3 nucleotides: TGCAGTGCGATCCCAGTCGAGCAGTACTTC.

The V gene is TRBV30, the J gene TRBJ2-3; 7 bases are shared with TRBD2. Germline CDR1 reads GTSNPN; CDR2 reads SVGIG (reference sequence). CDR3 length: 15 amino acids. The junction had 12 bases not matched to a gene; V was cut back by 5 bases and J by 4 bases. CDR3 bases: TGTGCCTGGCTCCCTGGGGGGGTAGGGGCAGATACGCAGTATTTT. This translates into CAWLPGGVGADTQYF. The variable domain in full, completed from reference TRBV30 and TRBJ2-3, reads SQTIHQWPATLVQPVGSPLSLECTVEGTSNPNLYWYRQAAGRGLQLLFYSVGIGQISSEVPQNLSASRPQDRQFILSSKKLLLSDSGFYLCAWLPGGVGADTQYFGPGTRLTVL.

This sequence joins TRBV9 and TRBJ2-1; TRBD2 matches at 8 bases. The germline CDR1 and CDR2 sequences are SGDLS and YYNGEE. The CDR3 sequence is 15 residues long. Germline trimming cut 4 bases from V and 3 bases from J; bases unmatched to any gene: 6. The CDR3 here is CASSLLGLDYNEQFF. CDR3 nucleotide sequence: TGTGCCAGCAGCCTCCTGGGACTAGACTACAATGAGCAGTTCTTC. The variable domain in full, with the rest retrieved from reference TRBV9 and TRBJ2-1, is DSGVTQTPKHLITATGQRVTLRCSPRSGDLSVYWYQQSLDQGLQFLIQYYNGEERAKGNILERFSAQQFPDLHSELNLSSLELGDSALYFCASSLLGLDYNEQFFGPGTRLTVL.

The rearrangement links TRBV27 to TRBJ1-1, with D hard to call. Germline V gene data show CDR1 as MNHEY and CDR2 as SMNVEV (reference sequence). V was cut by 6 bases and J by 1 base, with 12 bases left in between. CDR3 length equals 14 residues. CDR3 sequence reads: CASSSPGENTEAFF. Here the CDR3 DNA reads TGTGCCAGCAGCTCACCCGGAGAGAACACTGAAGCTTTCTTT.

The J gene is TRBJ2-5, the V gene TRBV29-1, with D possibly matching TRBD2 (6 bases). The J call could be wrong; TRBJ2-7 is a better fit for the DNA end. The germline V gene encodes CDR1 SQVTM and CDR2 ANQGSEA. CDR3 length equals 14 residues. CDR3: CSTTGGLSGLEQYF. CDR3 DNA sequence: TGCAGCACAACCGGGGGACTCTCGGGCCTCGAGCAGTACTTC.

The chain recombines TRBV6-6 with TRBJ1-1; 11 bases line up with TRBD1. Trimming removed 8 bases from V and 6 bases from J; junction bases left unmatched: 5. The CDR3 length is 13 residues. Per germline, CDR1 MNHNY and CDR2 SVGAGI (reference sequence). The CDR3, as DNA: TGTGCCAGCTGGGGACAGGGGGTCGCTGAAGCTTTCTTT. Amino acids: CASWGQGVAEAFF.

The genes are TRBV16 and TRBJ2-5, with 8 bases lining up with TRBD1. Germline values: CDR1 KGHSY, CDR2 FQNENV. The CDR3 runs to 15 residues. The J segment lost 4 bases and the V segment lost 4 bases, leaving 8 bases of the junction unmatched. This CDR3 is CASSRTPTGAETQYF. Written as DNA, the CDR3 is TGTGCCAGCAGCCGGACCCCGACAGGGGCAGAGACCCAGTACTTC.

The V and J genes are TRBV19 and TRBJ2-7; 7 positions agree with TRBD1. The CDR3 is 13 residues long. Germline V CDR1 and CDR2: LNHDA, SQIVND (reference sequence). The junction had 7 bases not matched to a gene; V was cut back by 7 bases and J by 4 bases. The CDR3 nucleotides read TGTGCCAGTACCAGGACAGGAGAGTACGAGCAGTACTTC. Translated: CASTRTGEYEQYF.

The rearrangement links TRBV18 to TRBJ1-6, with 11 positions matching TRBD1. Trimming cost V 3 bases and J 10 bases; bases outside gene matches: 5. The CDR3 sequence is 15 residues long. CDR1 KGHSH and CDR2 LQKENI come from the germline V gene. The CDR3 sequence: CASSPLGQGESPLHF. The CDR3 DNA sequence: TGTGCCAGCTCACCCCTGGGACAGGGGGAGTCACCCCTCCACTTT. The whole variable domain, remainder taken from reference TRBV18 and TRBJ1-6, is NAGVMQNPRHLVRRRGQEARLRCSPMKGHSHVYWYRQLPEEGLKFMVYLQKENIIDESGMPKERFSAEFPKEGPSILRIQQVVRGDSAAYFCASSPLGQGESPLHFGNGTRLTVT.

The CDR3, as DNA: TGCGCCAGCAGCCCCAGGGCGTGGGACACTGAAGCTTTCTTT. It specifies CASSPRAWDTEAFF. The gene calls are TRBV4-3 and TRBJ1-1; D perhaps matches TRBD1 (5 bases). The germline gives CDR1 LGHNA, CDR2 YSLEER. This CDR3 region has 14 residues. V shed 4 bases and J shed 3 bases, with 12 bases lying between them.

V gene TRBV9 combines with J gene TRBJ2-4, with D perhaps TRBD1 (5 bases). The V gene lost 1 base and the J gene lost 2 bases, with 13 bases spanning the gap. This CDR3 has 16 amino acids. Germline loops: CDR1 SGDLS, CDR2 YYNGEE. This CDR3 is CASSVQAGRSKNIQYF. The CDR3 bases are TGTGCCAGCAGCGTACAGGCAGGGCGATCCAAAAACATTCAGTACTTC.

The chain joins TRBV7-9 to TRBJ2-5, with 10 bases aligning to TRBD2. This CDR3 contains 14 residues. Germline V gene sequence: CDR1 SEHNR, CDR2 FQNEAQ (reference sequence). The V segment lost 4 bases and the J segment 1 base; nucleotides outside the gene matches: 0. CDR3 sequence: CASSWTSGQETQYF. The CDR3 nucleotides are TGTGCCAGCAGCTGGACTAGCGGCCAAGAGACCCAGTACTTC.

The chain links TRBV29-1 to TRBJ2-7; 9 bases align to TRBD1. CDR1 and CDR2 from the germline V gene are SQVTM and ANQGSEA. V dropped 0 bases and J dropped 5; count of bases not matched to a gene: 8. The CDR3 has 15 residues. The CDR3: CSVEDRGTGTDEQYF. The CDR3 nucleotides are TGCAGCGTTGAAGATCGCGGGACAGGGACCGACGAGCAGTACTTC.

This clone was counted between two and nine times. The rearrangement uses TRBV11-3 and TRBJ2-1, with D maybe TRBD2 (7 bases). In germline, CDR1 is SGHNT, CDR2 YENEEA. Trimming cost V 1 base and J 4 bases, with 17 bases left between them. The CDR3 spans 17 residues. CDR3 residues: CASSLAPRGARYNEQFF. CDR3 in DNA: TGTGCCAGCAGCTTAGCTCCTCGGGGGGCGCGGTACAATGAGCAGTTCTTC.

In its sample, this clone was seen a few times. The chain joins TRBV6-5 to TRBJ1-1; possible D gene TRBD1, 6 bases. V was clipped by 4 bases and J by 1 base, with 13 bases between them. Germline lookup yields CDR1 MNHEY and CDR2 SVGAGI. The CDR3 has 15 amino acids. The CDR3 sequence is CASSSGESGNTEAFF. CDR3 DNA: TGTGCCAGCAGTTCAGGGGAGTCCGGGAACACTGAAGCTTTCTTT.

The rearrangement joins TRBV10-2 to TRBJ2-1, with 11 bases matching TRBD2. The CDR3 runs to 14 residues. Germline loops: CDR1 WSHSY, CDR2 SAAADI. V trimming: 6 bases; J trimming: 6 bases; junction bases outside the gene matches: 4. The CDR3 loop is CASRLAGGGNEQFF. The CDR3 DNA is TGCGCCAGCAGGCTAGCGGGAGGAGGCAATGAGCAGTTCTTC.

The gene calls are TRBV7-2 and TRBJ2-5, with TRBD2 identical over 14 bases. The junction had 9 bases not matched to a gene; V was cut back by 5 bases and J by 4 bases. There are 17 residues in the CDR3. Germline assignment: CDR1 SGHTA and CDR2 FQGNSA. DNA for the CDR3: TGTGCCAGCAGCCTAGGGACTAGCGGGAGTAGGGGAGAGACCCAGTACTTC. It codes for CASSLGTSGSRGETQYF.

V is TRBV19 and J is TRBJ1-3; 8 bases align to TRBD1. The V gene end was trimmed by 5 bases and the J gene end by 2 bases; junction bases not matched to a gene: 11. Germline lookup yields CDR1 LNHDA and CDR2 SQIVND (reference sequence). The CDR3 covers 17 residues. The CDR3 DNA is TGTGCCAGTAGTGATCCGGGACAGGTAGTTACTGGAAACACCATATATTTT. Encoded protein: CASSDPGQVVTGNTIYF.

The rearrangement links TRBV5-6 to TRBJ2-7; perhaps TRBD1 as D (5 bases). The CDR3 runs to 13 residues. Trimming shortened V by 2 bases and J by 6 bases, and 12 bases separated the two germline ends. Looked up from germline, CDR1 is SGHDT and CDR2 is YYEEEE. The CDR3 loop is CASSFGAKGEQYF. The CDR3 DNA reads as TGTGCCAGCAGCTTTGGGGCTAAGGGCGAGCAGTACTTC. Filled out from reference TRBV5-6 and TRBJ2-7, the complete variable domain reads DAGVTQSPTHLIKTRGQQVTLRCSPKSGHDTVSWYQQALGQGPQFIFQYYEEEERQRGNFPDRFSGHQFPNYSSELNVNALLLGDSALYLCASSFGAKGEQYFGPGTRLTVT.

The J gene is TRBJ2-7, the V gene TRBV29-1, with 10 bases identical to TRBD2. The CDR3 contains 15 residues. The V segment lost 0 bases and the J segment 5 bases; nucleotides outside the gene matches: 7. The germline CDR1 and CDR2 sequences are SQVTM and ANQGSEA. CDR3 coding DNA: TGCAGCGTTGAAGAACGGGCTAGCGGGAGTAACGAGCAGTACTTC. Translation gives CSVEERASGSNEQYF.

In its sample, this clone was seen once. V is TRBV4-2 and J is TRBJ1-2; perhaps TRBD1 as D (5 bases). V was trimmed by 0 bases and J by 3 bases, leaving 5 bases between them. Germline loops: CDR1 LGHNA, CDR2 YNFKEQ. The CDR3 extends over 13 amino acids. CDR3 loop: CASSQDRDYGYTF. The CDR3 bases are TGTGCCAGCAGCCAAGACAGGGACTATGGCTACACCTTC.